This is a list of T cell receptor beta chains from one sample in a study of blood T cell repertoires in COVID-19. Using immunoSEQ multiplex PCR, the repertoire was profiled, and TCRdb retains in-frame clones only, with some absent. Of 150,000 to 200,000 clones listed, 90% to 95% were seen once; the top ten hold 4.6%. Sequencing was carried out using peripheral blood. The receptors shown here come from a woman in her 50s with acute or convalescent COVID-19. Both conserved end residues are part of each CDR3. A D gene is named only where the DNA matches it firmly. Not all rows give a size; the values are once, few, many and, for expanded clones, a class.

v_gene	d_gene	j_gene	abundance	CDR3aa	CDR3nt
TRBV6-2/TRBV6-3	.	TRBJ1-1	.	CASSLNLNTEAFF	TGTGCCAGCAGTCTTAACTTGAACACTGAAGCTTTCTTT
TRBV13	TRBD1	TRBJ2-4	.	CASSLRQGLNIQYF	TGTGCCAGCAGCCTAAGACAGGGCTTAAACATTCAGTACTTC
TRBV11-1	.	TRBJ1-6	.	CASRSRDSYNSPLHF	TGTGCCAGCAGGTCGCGGGACTCCTATAATTCACCCCTCCACTTT
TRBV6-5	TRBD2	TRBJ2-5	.	CASINNGGVQETQYF	TGTGCCAGCATTAATAACGGGGGGGTTCAAGAGACCCAGTACTTC
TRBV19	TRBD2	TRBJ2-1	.	CASSAFSGSSNEQFF	TGTGCCAGTAGTGCGTTTAGCGGGAGTTCGAATGAGCAGTTCTTC
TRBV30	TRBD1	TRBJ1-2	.	CAWTPPGQSALF	TGTGCCTGGACCCCCCCGGGACAGTCCGCTCTCTTC
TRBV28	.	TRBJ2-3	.	CASSFPGDTQYF	TGTGCCAGCAGTTTCCCCGGAGATACGCAGTATTTT
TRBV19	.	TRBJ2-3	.	CASSIDFSTSTDTQYF	TGTGCCAGTAGTATCGACTTTTCCACCTCCACAGATACGCAGTATTTT
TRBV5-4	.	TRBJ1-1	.	CASSPSPDTEAFF	TGTGCCAGCAGCCCTAGCCCAGACACTGAAGCTTTCTTT
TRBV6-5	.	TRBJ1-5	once	CASSPQGNGQPQHF	TGTGCCAGCAGCCCACAGGGCAACGGTCAGCCCCAGCATTTT
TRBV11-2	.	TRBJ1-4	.	CASSSGQTLEEKLFF	TGTGCCAGCAGCTCCGGACAGACTTTAGAGGAAAAACTGTTTTTT
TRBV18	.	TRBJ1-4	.	CASSPMQFNEKLFF	TGTGCCAGCTCACCAATGCAGTTTAATGAAAAACTGTTTTTT
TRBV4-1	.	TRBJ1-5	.	CASSQVAGLGNQPQHF	TGCGCCAGCAGCCAAGTGGCAGGGTTGGGCAATCAGCCCCAGCATTTT
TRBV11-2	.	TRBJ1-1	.	CASSLDLRRGRGPEAFF	TGTGCCAGCAGCTTAGACCTGAGGAGAGGAAGGGGCCCTGAAGCTTTCTTT
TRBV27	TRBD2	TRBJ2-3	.	CASSLSIASGRPSTDTQYF	TGTGCCAGCAGTTTATCAATCGCTAGCGGGAGGCCTTCCACAGATACGCAGTATTTT
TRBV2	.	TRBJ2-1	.	CASSEILAHNEQFF	TGTGCCAGCAGTGAAATACTAGCCCACAATGAGCAGTTCTTC
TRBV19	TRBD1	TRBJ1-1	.	CASLTRDRVNTEAFF	TGTGCCAGCCTCACCCGGGACAGGGTCAACACTGAAGCTTTCTTT
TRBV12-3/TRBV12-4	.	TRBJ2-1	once	CASSLVLDEQFF	TGTGCCAGCAGTTTAGTCCTTGATGAGCAGTTCTTC
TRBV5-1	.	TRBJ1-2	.	CASSLGGPDYTF	TGCGCCAGCAGCTTGGGGGGGCCGGACTACACCTTC
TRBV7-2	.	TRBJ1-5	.	CASSLLSSGNQPQHF	TGTGCCAGCAGCTTACTCTCCTCGGGCAATCAGCCCCAGCATTTT
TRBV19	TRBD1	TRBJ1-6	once	CASTRDRDSPLHF	TGTGCCTCCACCCGGGACAGGGATTCACCCCTCCACTTT
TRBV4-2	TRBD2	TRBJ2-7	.	CASSQDLAAYEQYF	TGTGCCAGCAGCCAAGATCTAGCGGCCTACGAGCAGTACTTC
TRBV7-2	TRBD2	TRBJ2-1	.	CASSSTGTSGIEQFF	TGTGCCAGCAGCTCAACCGGGACTAGCGGGATAGAGCAGTTCTTC
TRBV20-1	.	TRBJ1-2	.	CSARDGYTF	TGCAGTGCTCGGGATGGCTACACCTTC
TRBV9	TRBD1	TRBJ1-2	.	CASSVPGQAGYTF	TGTGCCAGCAGCGTTCCGGGACAGGCTGGCTACACCTTC
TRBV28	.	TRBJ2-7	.	CASSIRDIAYEQYF	TGTGCCAGCAGTATCCGGGACATAGCCTACGAGCAGTACTTC
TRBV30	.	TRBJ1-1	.	CAWSPTGLNTEAFF	TGTGCCTGGAGTCCTACAGGGTTAAACACTGAAGCTTTCTTT
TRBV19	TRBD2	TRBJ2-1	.	CASSITSGRNNEQFF	TGTGCCAGTAGTATTACTAGCGGTCGCAATAATGAGCAGTTCTTC
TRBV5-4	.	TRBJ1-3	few	CASSLFGANTIYF	TGTGCCAGCAGTCTGTTCGGAGCTAACACCATATATTTT
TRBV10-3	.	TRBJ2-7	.	CAISGLLRRGEQYF	TGTGCCATCAGCGGGCTCCTCCGAAGGGGCGAGCAGTACTTC
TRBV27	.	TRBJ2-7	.	CASSPISRGGEQYF	TGTGCCAGCAGTCCAATTTCAAGGGGGGGCGAGCAGTACTTC
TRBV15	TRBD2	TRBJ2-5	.	CATSRDKRGKETQYF	TGTGCCACCAGCAGAGACAAGCGGGGGAAAGAGACCCAGTACTTC
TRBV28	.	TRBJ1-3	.	CASSREQQNTIYF	TGTGCCAGCAGTAGGGAGCAACAAAACACCATATATTTT
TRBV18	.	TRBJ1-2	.	CASSPTIGDGYTF	TGTGCCAGCTCACCAACAATCGGGGATGGCTACACCTTC
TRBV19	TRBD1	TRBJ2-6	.	CASSFQTGLVGANVLTF	TGTGCCAGTAGTTTCCAGACAGGGTTGGTTGGGGCCAACGTCCTGACTTTC